This is a list of T cell receptor beta chains from one sample in a study of blood T cell repertoires in COVID-19. Method: immunoSEQ multiplex PCR; TCRdb's copy keeps in-frame clones and lacks some. The sample lists about 110,000 clones; about 88% were seen once. Sequenced: peripheral blood. All receptors derive from a woman aged 70 to 79 who had recovered from COVID-19. Both conserved end residues are trimmed from each CDR3. A D gene is named only where the DNA matches it firmly.

v_call	j_call	d_call	cdr3_aa
TRBV9	TRBJ1-4	.	ASSVGTAEKLF
TRBV28	TRBJ2-2	.	ASSSHSGQRPGELF
TRBV19	TRBJ1-2	TRBD1	ASRDRVRGYT
TRBV6-5	TRBJ2-5	.	ASSPGQIQETQY
TRBV28	TRBJ2-3	TRBD2	ASSPTTGTSGGLDTQY
TRBV7-3	TRBJ2-1	.	ASSLRGLDNEQF
TRBV28	TRBJ2-3	TRBD2	ASSRGGTSTDTQY
TRBV28	TRBJ2-2	TRBD2	ASTISGRYTIGELF
TRBV29-1	TRBJ2-3	TRBD2	SVAGGRARTDTQY
TRBV12-3/TRBV12-4	TRBJ1-4	.	ASSLDTHEKLF
TRBV5-4	TRBJ1-1	TRBD1	ASSFHPGQGEGYTEAF
TRBV29-1	TRBJ2-7	TRBD2	SVAHRPRLAGVYEQY
TRBV10-3	TRBJ1-4	.	AISDSSTNEKLF
TRBV19	TRBJ2-5	TRBD1	ALLTGFGETQY
TRBV6-5	TRBJ2-5	.	AAGRETQY
TRBV19	TRBJ2-1	.	ASRERRGGGNEQF
TRBV10-3	TRBJ2-2	TRBD2	AISGPGLAGTGELF
TRBV24-1	TRBJ2-3	.	ATRNMVGDTQY
TRBV7-9	TRBJ2-4	.	ASSPGGPGIAKNIQY
TRBV19	TRBJ1-2	TRBD1	ASSWPPGTGGYGYT
TRBV3-1/TRBV3-2	TRBJ2-5	TRBD2	ASSQDLTGGLKTQY
TRBV14	TRBJ2-3	.	ASSQDPGVRTDTQY
TRBV19	TRBJ1-2	.	ASSVDRTNYGYT
TRBV11-2	TRBJ1-2	.	ASSLDRSTSNYGYT
TRBV12-5	TRBJ2-2	.	ASGAPGVGTGELF
TRBV10-3	TRBJ2-7	.	AISASYEQY
TRBV3-1/TRBV3-2	TRBJ2-1	TRBD2	ASSQTRTRRNEQF
TRBV5-4	TRBJ1-4	.	ASSFDGSNEKLF
TRBV7-9	TRBJ2-5	.	ASSLPLQETQY
TRBV2	TRBJ2-6	TRBD1	ASIKGQMISGANVLT
TRBV19	TRBJ2-7	TRBD1	ASSIGGQASYEQY
TRBV30	TRBJ1-2	TRBD1	AWSTGVSYGYT
TRBV5-5	TRBJ1-2	TRBD1	ASRGDRGPYGYT
TRBV3-1/TRBV3-2	TRBJ2-5	.	ASSHLQETQY
TRBV10-3	TRBJ1-2	TRBD1	AIRTAGTGGGRSSFVNPYGYT
TRBV18	TRBJ2-1	TRBD2	ASSPSSGGQRNEQF
TRBV7-2	TRBJ2-3	.	ASRRDFGADTQY
TRBV4-3	TRBJ1-2	TRBD1	ASSPRTGDLGYT
TRBV2	TRBJ1-6	TRBD1	ASSALGTGLNSPLH
TRBV28	TRBJ1-1	.	ASSRQDRNTEAF
TRBV19	TRBJ2-5	TRBD2	ASSILAGNQETQY
TRBV5-4	TRBJ1-2	.	ASSLEPGYGYT
TRBV18	TRBJ2-1	TRBD2	ASSPRSGGGTYNEQF
TRBV6-7	TRBJ2-4	.	ASSYSSWAAKNIQY
TRBV29-1	TRBJ2-7	.	SVDEGRIYEQY
TRBV7-2	TRBJ2-4	TRBD1	ASSPGQGRSNIQY
TRBV5-4	TRBJ2-1	TRBD2	ASSPSSGGYNEQF
TRBV3-1/TRBV3-2	TRBJ2-1	TRBD1	ASSQALGQVGNEQF
TRBV7-9	TRBJ2-7	TRBD1	ASSGDPGQDSYEQY